This T cell receptor (beta chain) was profiled in a study of T cell responses to AZD1222 COVID-19 vaccine. General observations from the study: Only a handful of individuals given AZD1222 were seropositive at baseline. With two AZD1222 doses given, Spike-specific TCR breadth and depth both rose. Sampling captured repertoires only after the peak T cell response. The reported proportion of spike-specific TCRs targeting unmutated variant regions was nearly half.

Concerning this clone: Its target is not known.

The assay was immunoSEQ multiplex PCR, and TCRdb's table has in-frame clones only and misses some. In the table there are 95,000 to 100,000 clones, 80% to 90% of which are singletons. Trimming pared 0 bases from V and 0 bases from J, leaving 13 bases between. The V gene's germline CDR1 is SGDLS and CDR2 YYNGEE. The CDR3 totals 17 residues. The V gene is TRBV9, the J gene TRBJ1-5, with D hard to call. This sequence was found in an adult in good health. Sequenced here: peripheral blood, sampled on day 0 of AZD1222 vaccination. This chain's CDR3 is CASSVEDGSYSNQPQHF. The CDR3 DNA reads as TGTGCCAGCAGCGTAGAGGACGGTTCTTATAGCAATCAGCCCCAGCATTTT.